This T cell receptor beta chain is from a study of T cell repertoires in cytomegalovirus infection. As for the study in general: The study used recently identified HLA-C-restricted and well-studied HLA-B-restricted CMV epitopes. CMV infection together with matching HLA type was indicated by public TCR beta signatures.

TCRdb re-called the reads with MiXCR, one entry per CDR3 protein. The table includes around 300,000 distinct CDR3 sequences, 22% detected once. V lost 10 bases to trimming and J lost 3 bases, with 8 bases between them. Germline V gives CDR1 ENHRY, CDR2 SYGVKD. CDR3 size: 11 residues. Whole-study findings and limits: What dominated the ex vivo response were HLA-C-restricted CMV-specific TCR beta clonotypes. The study identified carriers of CMV plus the relevant HLA from cumulative public TCR beta family frequency.

The count of this clonotype is one. Its antigen is still unknown. The J gene is TRBJ2-3, the V gene TRBV10-3; D is unclear. This specimen consisted of cultured PBMCs, obtained from culture after CMV antigen stimulation. This sequence originates from a human donor in good health (CMV status not recorded). Some clones in this sample may be carry-over from other donors' samples. The CDR3 protein is CATRQTDTQYF. CDR3 in DNA: TGTGCCACCCGACAAACAGATACGCAGTATTTT.